The entry that follows covers one T cell receptor (beta chain) sequence. Its antigen remains undetermined. No base quality information exists; no much larger clone differs at one position. In the prospective study, participants were roughly 18 to 90 years old, resided in around 25 geographic areas of the United States, and were enrolled through a virtual design. In the prospective study, cohorts were assigned on the basis of participant-reported clinical history obtained from a screening survey and a study questionnaire. Recovered participants in ImmuneRACE Cohort 3 were defined as having two consecutive negative NP/OP PCR tests, clearance from a healthcare professional, or resolution of symptoms. Mobile phlebotomists in the prospective study collected whole blood, serum and a nasopharyngeal or oropharyngeal swab from every participant. Additional blood draws and questionnaires over a 2-month period could optionally be provided by prospective study participants. Prospective study blood samples were shipped either frozen or at room temperature before DNA extraction.

Trimming leaves V shorter by 4 bases and J shorter by 8 bases, with the junction holding 9 bases beyond the gene matches. CDR1 and CDR2 are drawn from the germline V gene: SGHTA, FQGNSA. Reading from cysteine to phenylalanine, the CDR3 counts 15 amino acids. Only CDR3 DNA remains: 45 bases, in frame from the first base. The sample comes from a study of blood T cell repertoires in COVID-19 (dated by TCRdb to about 2020). About the study as a whole: Collaborator samples came from the United States, Italy and Spain and covered acute and convalescent phases of COVID-19. The material from the prospective study consisted of cDNA or gDNA derived from T cells, B-cell-depleted T cells, or PBMCs. Deeply sampled blood TCRbeta repertoires from subjects exposed to, actively infected with, or recovered from COVID-19 were included in the dataset. The repertoires were released in a freely available public database meant as a resource for research on the immune response to SARS-CoV-2. Samples came from the ongoing ImmuneRACE study (first 160 participants) plus 1,254 subjects from 6 global collaborators. The sample metadata nearly always contained a de-identified subject ID, COVID-19 status, age in years and sex. HLA class I and class II types, where available, came from metadata supplied by the sample provider rather than from assay-based typing.

TCRbeta CDR3 regions were amplified from genomic DNA by means of the immunoSEQ Assay, a bias-controlled multiplex PCR. As for the authors' bioinformatics: Nucleated cell counts per sample were estimated from amplification of reference gene primers within the assay. Sequence reads were collapsed and filtered to measure the absolute abundance of every unique TCRbeta CDR3 rearrangement. For each sample, productive Simpson clonality was calculated by taking the square root of Simpson's diversity index across productive rearrangements. Entries here come from immuneACCESS through TCRdb and include only in-frame sequences with V and J called. Some clones fail to appear in such tables; in the studies checked, an unresolved V gene covers under half of the shortfall, and the cause of the remainder is unknown. That table gives V, J and clone size, and the DNA gave D and trimming. The table for this sample lists over 150,000 clones; roughly 90% of them were counted only once. The ten most abundant clones make up around 2.4% of the sample.

What the work shows at the level of the full study, not this receptor alone: The quantity of clinical and demographic metadata differed by source and by participant and was supplied without curation.

Sample: PBMCs or T cells enriched from blood (not recorded which). Recombination linked TRBV7-2 to TRBJ1-4; 8 bases in the junction line up with TRBD1. The clonotype comes from a woman between 25 and 40 years old who had recovered from COVID-19. DNA sequence: TGTGCCAGCAGCTCTCGACAGGGGTTTGGGGAAAAACTGTTTTTT. Its translation reads: CASSSRQGFGEKLFF.